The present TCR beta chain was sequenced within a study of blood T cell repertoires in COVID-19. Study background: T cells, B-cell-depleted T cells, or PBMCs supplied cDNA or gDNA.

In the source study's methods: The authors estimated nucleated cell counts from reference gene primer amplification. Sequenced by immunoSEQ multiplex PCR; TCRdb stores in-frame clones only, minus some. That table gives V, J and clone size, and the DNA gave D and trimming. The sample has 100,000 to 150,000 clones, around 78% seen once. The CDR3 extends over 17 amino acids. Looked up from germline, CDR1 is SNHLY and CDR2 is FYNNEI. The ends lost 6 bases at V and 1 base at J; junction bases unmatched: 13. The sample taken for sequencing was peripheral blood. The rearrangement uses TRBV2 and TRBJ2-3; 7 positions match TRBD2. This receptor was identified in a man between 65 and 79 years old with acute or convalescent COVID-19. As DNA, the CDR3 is TGTGCCAGCAGGCACATGACGAGCGGGGAGGGCACAGATACGCAGTATTTT. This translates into CASRHMTSGEGTDTQYF.